This T cell receptor (beta chain) was recovered during a study of beta chain features in type 1 diabetes. The study, taken as a whole, reports: It was among patients, rather than healthy donors, that naive, central memory and Treg TCRB repertoires appeared more similar. All four CD4+ subsets from Type 1 diabetes patients carried moderately but significantly shorter TCRB CDR3s. High-TCR-expressing cells could be over-represented by cDNA sequencing.

One heparinised blood draw, averaging about 0.11 L, came from each donor. There are a few counts of this clone. Its antigen is still unknown. Trimming cost V 4 bases and J 5 bases; bases outside gene matches: 9. The germline CDR1 and CDR2 sequences are SGDLS and YYNGEE. The CDR3 sequence is 14 residues long. Expressed TCRB transcripts got sequenced, as all isolated RNA was reverse transcribed. The read count averaged about 3.6 million across naive, central memory and regulatory T cell samples. Data came from immunoSEQ multiplex PCR; TCRdb stores just in-frame clones and leaves some out. The sample includes a few hundred thousand clones, around an eighth of them seen just once.

The sample taken for sequencing was naive CD4+ T cells from blood. V is TRBV9 and J is TRBJ2-7, with TRBD2 matching over 7 bases. The TCR sequence derives from a woman in her late teens or twenties with type 1 diabetes. The CDR3 reads CASSPRTSMNEQYF. CDR3 nucleotides: TGTGCCAGCAGCCCGAGGACTAGTATGAACGAGCAGTACTTC.